This T cell receptor (beta chain) came from a study of blood T cell repertoires in COVID-19. Study details: Samples came from the United States, Italy and Spain, spanning acute and convalescent COVID-19.

Data came from immunoSEQ multiplex PCR; TCRdb stores just in-frame clones and leaves some out. This sample carries under 350,000 clones, 65% to 90% of them seen once, and the ten largest clones take 4% to 5%. This CDR3 spans 15 amino acids. Trimming removed 6 bases at V and 2 bases at J, with 11 bases between. The V gene's germline CDR1 is MDHEN and CDR2 SYDVKM. Participants came from under 30 US areas, aged roughly 18 to 89 years. The receptor was derived from a man aged 30 to 45 who had recovered from COVID-19. The chain employs TRBV28 and TRBJ1-6; D might be TRBD1 (5 bases). The specimen was PBMCs or T cells enriched from blood (not recorded which). CDR3 protein: CASRLTATYNSPLHF. The CDR3 nucleotides are TGTGCCAGCAGATTGACAGCCACCTATAATTCACCCCTCCACTTT.